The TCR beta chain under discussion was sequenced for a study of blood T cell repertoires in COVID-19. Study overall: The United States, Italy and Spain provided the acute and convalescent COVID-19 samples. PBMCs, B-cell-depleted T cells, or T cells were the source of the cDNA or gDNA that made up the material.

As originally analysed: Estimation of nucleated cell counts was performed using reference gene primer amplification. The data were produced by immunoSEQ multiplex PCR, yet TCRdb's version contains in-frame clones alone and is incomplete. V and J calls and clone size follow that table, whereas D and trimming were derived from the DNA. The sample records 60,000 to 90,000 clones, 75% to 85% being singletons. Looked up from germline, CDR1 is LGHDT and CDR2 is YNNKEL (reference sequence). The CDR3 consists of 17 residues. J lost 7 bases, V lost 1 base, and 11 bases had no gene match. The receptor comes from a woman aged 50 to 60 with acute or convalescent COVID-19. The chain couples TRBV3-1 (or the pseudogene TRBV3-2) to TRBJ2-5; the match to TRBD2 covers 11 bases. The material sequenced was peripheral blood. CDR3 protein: CASSQGVSGGAFGTQYF. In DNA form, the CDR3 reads TGTGCCAGCAGCCAAGGGGTTAGCGGGGGGGCATTTGGGACCCAGTACTTC.